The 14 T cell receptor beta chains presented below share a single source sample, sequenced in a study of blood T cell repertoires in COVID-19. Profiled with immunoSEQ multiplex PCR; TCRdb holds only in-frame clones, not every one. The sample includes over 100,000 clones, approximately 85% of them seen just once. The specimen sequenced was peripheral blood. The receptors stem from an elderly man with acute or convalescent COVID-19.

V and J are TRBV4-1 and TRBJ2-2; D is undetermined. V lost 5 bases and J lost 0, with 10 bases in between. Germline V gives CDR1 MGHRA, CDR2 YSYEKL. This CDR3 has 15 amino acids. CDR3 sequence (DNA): TGCGCCAGCAGCAGCACAGCCACGAACACCGGGGAGCTGTTTTTT. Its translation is CASSSTATNTGELFF.

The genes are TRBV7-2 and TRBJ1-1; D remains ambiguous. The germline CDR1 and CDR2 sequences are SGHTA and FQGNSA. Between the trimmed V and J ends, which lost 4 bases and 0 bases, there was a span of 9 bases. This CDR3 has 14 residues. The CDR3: CASSSRVMNTEAFF. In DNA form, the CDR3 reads TGTGCCAGCAGCTCCCGGGTCATGAACACTGAAGCTTTCTTT.

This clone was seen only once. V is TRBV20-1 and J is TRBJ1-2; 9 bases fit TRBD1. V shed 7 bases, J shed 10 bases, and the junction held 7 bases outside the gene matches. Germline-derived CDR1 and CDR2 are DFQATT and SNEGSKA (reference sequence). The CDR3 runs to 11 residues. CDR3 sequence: CSVPGQGLYTF. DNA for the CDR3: TGCAGTGTCCCGGGACAGGGACTCTACACCTTC.

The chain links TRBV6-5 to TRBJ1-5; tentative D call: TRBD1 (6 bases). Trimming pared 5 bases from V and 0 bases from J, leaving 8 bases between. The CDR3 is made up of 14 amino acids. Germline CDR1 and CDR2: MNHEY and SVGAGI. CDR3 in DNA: TGTGCCAGCAGTCGGACAGATAGCAATCAGCCCCAGCATTTT. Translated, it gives CASSRTDSNQPQHF.

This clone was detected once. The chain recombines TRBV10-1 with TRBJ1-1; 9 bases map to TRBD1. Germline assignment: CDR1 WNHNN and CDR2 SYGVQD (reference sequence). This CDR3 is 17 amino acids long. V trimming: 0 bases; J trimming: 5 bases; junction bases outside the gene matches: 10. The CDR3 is CASSESRGQGRETEAFF. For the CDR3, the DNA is TGCGCCAGCAGTGAGTCCCGAGGACAGGGGCGGGAGACTGAAGCTTTCTTT.

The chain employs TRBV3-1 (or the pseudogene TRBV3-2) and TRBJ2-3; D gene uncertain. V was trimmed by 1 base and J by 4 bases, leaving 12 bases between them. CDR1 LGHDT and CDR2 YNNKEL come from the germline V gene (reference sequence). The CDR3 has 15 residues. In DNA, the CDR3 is TGTGCCAGCAGCCAAGTGGGCCCAGTTGCAGATACGCAGTATTTT. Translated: CASSQVGPVADTQYF.

In nucleotides, the CDR3 is TGTGCCAGCAGCTCCGGGACTAGCGGGGGCCGGGAGCAGTACTTC. It encodes CASSSGTSGGREQYF. This rearrangement joins TRBV5-4 to TRBJ2-7, with 14 bases identical to TRBD2. This CDR3 has 15 amino acids. Germline V gives CDR1 SGHNT, CDR2 YYREEE (reference sequence). Unmatched junction bases numbered 6, after V lost 3 bases and J lost 7 bases.

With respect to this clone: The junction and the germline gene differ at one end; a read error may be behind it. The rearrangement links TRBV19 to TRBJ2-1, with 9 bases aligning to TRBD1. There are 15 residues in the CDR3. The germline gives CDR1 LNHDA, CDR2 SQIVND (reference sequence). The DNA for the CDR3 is TGTGCCAGTAGTCTAGACGGGACAGGGTTCCATGAGCAGTTCTTC. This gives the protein CASSLDGTGFHEQFF. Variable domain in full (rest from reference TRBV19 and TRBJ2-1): DGGITQSPKYLFRKEGQNVTLSCEQNLNHDAMYWYRQDPGQGLRLIYYSQIVNDFQKGDIAEGYSVSREKKESFPLTVTSAQKNPTAFYLCASSLDGTGFHEQFFGPGTRLTVL.

CDR3 amino acids: CSVQVDRRPPMNTEAFF. The CDR3 DNA sequence: TGCAGCGTTCAAGTCGACAGGCGCCCCCCGATGAACACTGAAGCTTTCTTT. J is TRBJ1-1 and V is TRBV29-1; D might be TRBD1 (6 bases). This CDR3 spans 17 amino acids. Germline V gene data show CDR1 as SQVTM and CDR2 as ANQGSEA. Trimming removed 5 bases at V and 0 bases at J, with 22 bases between.

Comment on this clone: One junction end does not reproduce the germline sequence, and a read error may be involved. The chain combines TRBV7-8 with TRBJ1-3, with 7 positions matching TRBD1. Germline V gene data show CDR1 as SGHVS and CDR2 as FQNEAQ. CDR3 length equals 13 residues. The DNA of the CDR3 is TGTGCCAGCAGCTTAGGGAGGTCCGACAGGGCGCATTTT. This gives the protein CASSLGRSDRAHF.

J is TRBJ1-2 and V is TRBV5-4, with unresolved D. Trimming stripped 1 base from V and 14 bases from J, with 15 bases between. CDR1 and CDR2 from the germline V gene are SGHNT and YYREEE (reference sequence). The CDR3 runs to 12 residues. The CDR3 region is CASSLSREGWTF. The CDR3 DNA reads TGTGCCAGCAGCTTGTCGCGGGAGGGATGGACCTTC. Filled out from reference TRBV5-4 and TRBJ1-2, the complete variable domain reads ETGVTQSPTHLIKTRGQQVTLRCSSQSGHNTVSWYQQALGQGPQFIFQYYREEENGRGNFPPRFSGLQFPNYSSELNVNALELDDSALYLCASSLSREGWTFGSGTRLTVV.

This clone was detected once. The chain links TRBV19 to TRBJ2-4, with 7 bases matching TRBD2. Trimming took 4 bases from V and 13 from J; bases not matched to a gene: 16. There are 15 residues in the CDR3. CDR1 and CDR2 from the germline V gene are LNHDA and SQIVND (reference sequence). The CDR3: CASSSGGLPGGDQYF. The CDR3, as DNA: TGTGCCAGTAGTAGCGGGGGATTGCCGGGCGGGGACCAGTACTTC. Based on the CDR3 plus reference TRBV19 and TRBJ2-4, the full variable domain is DGGITQSPKYLFRKEGQNVTLSCEQNLNHDAMYWYRQDPGQGLRLIYYSQIVNDFQKGDIAEGYSVSREKKESFPLTVTSAQKNPTAFYLCASSSGGLPGGDQYFGAGTRLSVL.

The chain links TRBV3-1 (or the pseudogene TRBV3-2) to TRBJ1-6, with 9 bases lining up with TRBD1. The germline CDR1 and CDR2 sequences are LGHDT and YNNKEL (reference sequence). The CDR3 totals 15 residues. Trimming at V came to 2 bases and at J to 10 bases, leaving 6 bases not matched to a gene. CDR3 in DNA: TGTGCCAGCAGCCAAATCGGGACAGGGACCTCACCCCTCCACTTT. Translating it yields CASSQIGTGTSPLHF.

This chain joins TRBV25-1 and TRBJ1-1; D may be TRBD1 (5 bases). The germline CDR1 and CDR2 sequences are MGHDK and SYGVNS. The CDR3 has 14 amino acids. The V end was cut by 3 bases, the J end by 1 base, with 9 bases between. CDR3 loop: CASSDRARNTEAFF. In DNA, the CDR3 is TGTGCCAGCAGTGACAGGGCTCGGAACACTGAAGCTTTCTTT.